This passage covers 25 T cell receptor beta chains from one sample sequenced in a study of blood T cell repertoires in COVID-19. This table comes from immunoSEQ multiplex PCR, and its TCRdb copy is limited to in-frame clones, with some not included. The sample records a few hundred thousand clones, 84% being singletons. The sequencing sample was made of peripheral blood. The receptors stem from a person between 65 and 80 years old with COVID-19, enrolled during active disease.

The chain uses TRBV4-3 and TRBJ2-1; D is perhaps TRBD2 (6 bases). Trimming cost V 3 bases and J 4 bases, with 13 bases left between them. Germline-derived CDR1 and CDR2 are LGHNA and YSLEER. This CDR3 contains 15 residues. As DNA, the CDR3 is TGCGCCAGCAGCCAGGTAGGAGGGGAATACAATGAGCAGTTCTTC. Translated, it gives CASSQVGGEYNEQFF.

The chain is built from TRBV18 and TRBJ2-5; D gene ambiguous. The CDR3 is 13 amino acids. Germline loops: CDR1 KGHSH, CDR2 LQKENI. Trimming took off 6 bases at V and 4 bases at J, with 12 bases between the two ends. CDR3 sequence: CASSPNFGETQYF. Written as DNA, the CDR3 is TGTGCCAGCTCCCCCAACTTTGGAGAGACCCAGTACTTC.

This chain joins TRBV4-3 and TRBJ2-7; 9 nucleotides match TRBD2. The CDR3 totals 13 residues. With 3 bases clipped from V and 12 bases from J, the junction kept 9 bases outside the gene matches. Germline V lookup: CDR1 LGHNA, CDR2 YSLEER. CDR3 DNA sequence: TGCGCCAGCAGCCAGGACCTAGCGGGGACTACGTACTTC. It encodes CASSQDLAGTTYF.

CDR3 in amino acids: CASSVPGQTYEQYF. CDR3 DNA sequence: TGTGCCAGCAGCGTGCCGGGACAGACTTACGAGCAGTACTTC. The chain recombines TRBV7-3 with TRBJ2-7; the match to TRBD1 covers 7 bases. Unmatched junction bases numbered 8, after V lost 5 bases and J lost 4 bases. The CDR3 length is 14 residues. CDR1 and CDR2 from the germline V gene are SGHTA and FQGTGA.

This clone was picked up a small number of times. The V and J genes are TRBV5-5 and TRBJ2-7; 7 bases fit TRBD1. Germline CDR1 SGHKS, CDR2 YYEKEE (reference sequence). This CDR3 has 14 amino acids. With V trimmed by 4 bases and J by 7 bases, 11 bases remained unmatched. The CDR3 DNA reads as TGTGCCAGCAGCGCCGTGACAGGGATCTTTGAGCAGTACTTC. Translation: CASSAVTGIFEQYF.

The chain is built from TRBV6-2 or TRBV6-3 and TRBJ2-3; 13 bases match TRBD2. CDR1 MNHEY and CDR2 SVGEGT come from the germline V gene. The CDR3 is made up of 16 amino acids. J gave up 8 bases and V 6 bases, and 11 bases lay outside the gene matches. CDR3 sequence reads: CASRPGGTSGKGTQYF. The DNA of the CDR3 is TGTGCCAGCAGGCCTGGGGGGACTAGCGGGAAGGGTACGCAGTATTTT.

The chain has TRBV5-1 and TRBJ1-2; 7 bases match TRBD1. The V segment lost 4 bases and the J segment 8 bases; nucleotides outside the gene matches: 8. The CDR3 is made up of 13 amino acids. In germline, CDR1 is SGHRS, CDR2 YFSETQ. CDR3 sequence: CASSPDIGGGYTF. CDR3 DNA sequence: TGCGCCAGCAGCCCGGACATAGGGGGCGGCTACACCTTC.

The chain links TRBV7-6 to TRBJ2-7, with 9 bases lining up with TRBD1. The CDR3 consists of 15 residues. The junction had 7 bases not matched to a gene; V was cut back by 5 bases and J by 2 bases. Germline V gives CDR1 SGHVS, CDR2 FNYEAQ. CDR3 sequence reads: CASSPGTGPTYEQYF. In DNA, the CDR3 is TGTGCCAGCAGCCCCGGGACAGGGCCTACCTACGAGCAGTACTTC.

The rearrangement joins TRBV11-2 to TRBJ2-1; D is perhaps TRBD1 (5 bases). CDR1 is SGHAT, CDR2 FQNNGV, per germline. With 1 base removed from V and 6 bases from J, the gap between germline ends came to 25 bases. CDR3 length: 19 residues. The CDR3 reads CASSLVGRIQLGASNEQFF. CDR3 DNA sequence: TGTGCCAGCAGCTTAGTCGGGCGAATCCAGCTAGGGGCTAGCAATGAGCAGTTCTTC.

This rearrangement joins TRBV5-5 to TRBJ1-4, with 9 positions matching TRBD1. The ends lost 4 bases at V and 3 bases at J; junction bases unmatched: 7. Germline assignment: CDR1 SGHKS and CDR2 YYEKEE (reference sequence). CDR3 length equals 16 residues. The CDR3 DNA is TGTGCCAGCAGCCCCACAGGGGGCCGAGCTAATGAAAAACTGTTTTTT. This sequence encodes CASSPTGGRANEKLFF.

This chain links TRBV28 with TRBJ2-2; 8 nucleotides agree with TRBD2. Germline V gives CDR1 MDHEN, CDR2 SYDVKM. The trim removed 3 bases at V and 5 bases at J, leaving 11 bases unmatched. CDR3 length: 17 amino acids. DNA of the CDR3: TGTGCCAGCAGTTTGACCAAGTCAGCGGGGGTTACCGGGGAGCTGTTTTTT. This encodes CASSLTKSAGVTGELFF.

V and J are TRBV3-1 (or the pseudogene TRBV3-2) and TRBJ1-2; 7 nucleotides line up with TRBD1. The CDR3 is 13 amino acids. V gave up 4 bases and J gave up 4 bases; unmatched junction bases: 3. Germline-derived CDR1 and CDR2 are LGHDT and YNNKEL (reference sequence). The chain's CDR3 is CASSPTGVYGYTF. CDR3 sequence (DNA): TGTGCCAGCAGCCCCACAGGGGTCTATGGCTACACCTTC.

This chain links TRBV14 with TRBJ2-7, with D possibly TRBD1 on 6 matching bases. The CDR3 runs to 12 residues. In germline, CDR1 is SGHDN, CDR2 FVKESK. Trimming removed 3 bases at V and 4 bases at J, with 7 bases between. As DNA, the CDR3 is TGTGCCAGCAGCCAGACAGGATACGAGCAGTACTTC. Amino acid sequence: CASSQTGYEQYF.

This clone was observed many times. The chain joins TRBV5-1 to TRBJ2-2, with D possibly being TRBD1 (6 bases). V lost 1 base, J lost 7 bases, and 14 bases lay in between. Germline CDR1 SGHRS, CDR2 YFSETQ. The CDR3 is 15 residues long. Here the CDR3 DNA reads TGCGCCAGCAGCTTGCAGGGCCAGGGGTTCGGGGAGCTGTTTTTT. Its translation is CASSLQGQGFGELFF.

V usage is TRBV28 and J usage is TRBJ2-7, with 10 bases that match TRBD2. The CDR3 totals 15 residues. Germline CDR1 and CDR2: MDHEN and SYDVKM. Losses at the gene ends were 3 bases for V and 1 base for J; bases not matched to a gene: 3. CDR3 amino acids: CASSLVLAGSYEQYF. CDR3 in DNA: TGTGCCAGCAGTTTGGTACTAGCGGGATCCTACGAGCAGTACTTC.

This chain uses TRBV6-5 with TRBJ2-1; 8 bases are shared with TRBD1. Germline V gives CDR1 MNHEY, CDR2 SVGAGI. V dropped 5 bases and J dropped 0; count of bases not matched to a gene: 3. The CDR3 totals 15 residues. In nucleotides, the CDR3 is TGTGCCAGCAGTCAAACAGGGGGCTCCTACAATGAGCAGTTCTTC. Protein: CASSQTGGSYNEQFF.

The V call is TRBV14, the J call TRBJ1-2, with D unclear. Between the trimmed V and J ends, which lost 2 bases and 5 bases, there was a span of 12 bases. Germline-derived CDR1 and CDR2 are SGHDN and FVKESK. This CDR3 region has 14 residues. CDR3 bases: TGTGCCAGCAGCCAACTTCAAGGCGGTTATGGCTACACCTTC. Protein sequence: CASSQLQGGYGYTF.

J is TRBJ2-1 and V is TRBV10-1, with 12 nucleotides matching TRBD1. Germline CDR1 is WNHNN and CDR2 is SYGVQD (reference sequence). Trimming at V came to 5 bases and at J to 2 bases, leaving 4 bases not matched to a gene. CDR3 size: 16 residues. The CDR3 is CASSPGQGAAYNEQFF. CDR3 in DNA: TGCGCCAGCAGTCCGGGACAGGGGGCCGCCTACAATGAGCAGTTCTTC.

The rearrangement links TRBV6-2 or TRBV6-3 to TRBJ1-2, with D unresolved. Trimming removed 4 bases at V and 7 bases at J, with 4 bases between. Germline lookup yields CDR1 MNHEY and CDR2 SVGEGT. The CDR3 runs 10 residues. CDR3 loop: CASSSGGYTF. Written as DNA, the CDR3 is TGTGCCAGCAGTTCCGGTGGCTACACCTTC.

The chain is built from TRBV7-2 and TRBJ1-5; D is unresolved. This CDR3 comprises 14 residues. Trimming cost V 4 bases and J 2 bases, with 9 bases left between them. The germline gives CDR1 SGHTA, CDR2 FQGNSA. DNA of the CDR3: TGTGCCAGCAGCTCCAGGTTAGGCAATCAGCCCCAGCATTTT. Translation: CASSSRLGNQPQHF.

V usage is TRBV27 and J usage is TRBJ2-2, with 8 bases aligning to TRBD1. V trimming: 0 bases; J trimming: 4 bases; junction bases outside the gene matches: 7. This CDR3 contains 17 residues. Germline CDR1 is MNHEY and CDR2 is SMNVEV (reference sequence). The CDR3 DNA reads TGTGCCAGCAGTTTATCCGGGGACAGGTTGTTCACCGGGGAGCTGTTTTTT. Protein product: CASSLSGDRLFTGELFF.

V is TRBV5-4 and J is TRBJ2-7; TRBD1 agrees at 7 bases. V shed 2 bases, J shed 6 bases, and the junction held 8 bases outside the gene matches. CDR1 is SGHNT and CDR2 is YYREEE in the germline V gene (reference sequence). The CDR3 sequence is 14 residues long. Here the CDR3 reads CASSFQTGPVEQYF. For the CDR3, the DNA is TGTGCCAGCAGCTTCCAGACAGGGCCCGTCGAGCAGTACTTC. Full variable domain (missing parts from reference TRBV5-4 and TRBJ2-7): ETGVTQSPTHLIKTRGQQVTLRCSSQSGHNTVSWYQQALGQGPQFIFQYYREEENGRGNFPPRFSGLQFPNYSSELNVNALELDDSALYLCASSFQTGPVEQYFGPGTRLTVT.

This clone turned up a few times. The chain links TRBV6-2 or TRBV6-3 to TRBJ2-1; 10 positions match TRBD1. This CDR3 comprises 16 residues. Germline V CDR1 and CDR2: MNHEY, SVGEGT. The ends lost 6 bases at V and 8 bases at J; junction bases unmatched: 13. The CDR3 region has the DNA TGTGCCAGCAGCCGAGACAGGGGGCCGAGGAAAGATGAGCAGTTCTTC. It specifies CASSRDRGPRKDEQFF.

The CDR3 reads CASSLVGGQPQHF. As DNA, the CDR3 is TGTGCCAGCAGTCTTGTGGGGGGTCAGCCCCAGCATTTT. The chain employs TRBV28 and TRBJ1-5; D may be TRBD1 (5 bases). CDR1 MDHEN and CDR2 SYDVKM come from the germline V gene. Trimming stripped 5 bases from V and 6 bases from J, with 11 bases between. This CDR3 has 13 amino acids.

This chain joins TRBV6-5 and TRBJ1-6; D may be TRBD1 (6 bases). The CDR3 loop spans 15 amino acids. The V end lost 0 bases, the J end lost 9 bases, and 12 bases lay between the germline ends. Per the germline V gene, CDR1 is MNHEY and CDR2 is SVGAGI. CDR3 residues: CASSYSGRGVSPLHF. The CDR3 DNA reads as TGTGCCAGCAGTTACTCGGGCAGGGGCGTTTCACCCCTCCACTTT.